These 30 T cell receptor beta chains share one sample of origin, sequenced in a study of blood T cells in healthy people across ages. The second PCR ran about 6 to 12 cycles with a sample-barcoded 5' primer and J-beta primers. TCRdb reprocessed the 5' RACE reads via MiXCR and lists one record per CDR3 protein. The table lists 700,000 to 1,000,000 distinct CDR3 sequences, roughly 44% of them singletons. Sample: blood. These receptors came from a man in his sixties in good health.

The genes are TRBV7-9 and TRBJ2-7; 8 positions agree with TRBD1. V shed 2 bases and J 6 bases; nucleotides not matched to a gene: 12. The CDR3 extends over 16 amino acids. CDR1 is SEHNR, CDR2 FQNEAQ, per germline (reference sequence). The CDR3 DNA follows: TGTGCCAGCAGCTTATCCCAGGGGGCTATAGGTGCCGAGCAGTACTTC. Its protein is CASSLSQGAIGAEQYF. The full variable domain, completed using reference TRBV7-9 and TRBJ2-7, is DTGVSQNPRHKITKRGQNVTFRCDPISEHNRLYWYRQTLGQGPEFLTYFQNEAQLEKSRLLSDRFSAERPKGSFSTLEIQRTEQGDSAMYLCASSLSQGAIGAEQYFGPGTRLTVT.

The chain links TRBV9 to TRBJ2-7; D is unclear. Trimming took off 0 bases at V and 1 base at J, with 8 bases between the two ends. Germline V gene lookup returns CDR1 SGDLS and CDR2 YYNGEE. This CDR3 is built from 14 residues. This chain's CDR3 is CASSVGVASYEQYF. The CDR3 coding sequence is TGTGCCAGCAGCGTAGGGGTAGCATCCTACGAGCAGTACTTC.

J is TRBJ1-2 and V is TRBV20-1; 11 positions agree with TRBD1. This CDR3 spans 12 amino acids. Looked up from germline, CDR1 is DFQATT and CDR2 is SNEGSKA (reference sequence). V was clipped by 8 bases and J by 7 bases; unmatched bases: 6. In DNA form, the CDR3 reads TGCAGTCCTTGGACAGGGGGCTGTGGCTACACCTTC. Translating gives CSPWTGGCGYTF.

The V call is TRBV3-1, the J call TRBJ2-1; 10 nucleotides line up with TRBD2. J gave up 13 bases and V 8 bases, and 11 bases lay outside the gene matches. The CDR3 runs 13 residues. Germline CDR1 and CDR2: LGHDT and YNNKEL (reference sequence). The CDR3 loop reads CASHTLSGGPQFF. CDR3 bases: TGTGCCAGCCATACACTTAGCGGGGGGCCCCAGTTCTTC.

The chain carries TRBV7-9 and TRBJ2-5; the match to TRBD1 covers 7 bases. With V trimmed by 5 bases and J by 12 bases, 9 bases remained unmatched. The CDR3 loop spans 12 amino acids. Germline V gene lookup returns CDR1 SEHNR and CDR2 FQNEAQ (reference sequence). DNA for the CDR3: TGTGCCAGCAGCCAACAGGGGTACATTGAGTACTTC. It encodes CASSQQGYIEYF. Based on the CDR3 plus reference TRBV7-9 and TRBJ2-5, the full variable domain is DTGVSQNPRHKITKRGQNVTFRCDPISEHNRLYWYRQTLGQGPEFLTYFQNEAQLEKSRLLSDRFSAERPKGSFSTLEIQRTEQGDSAMYLCASSQQGYIEYFGPGTRLLVL.

This clonotype was recorded a few times. The chain combines TRBV6-5 with TRBJ2-5; 10 nucleotides line up with TRBD2. The CDR3 has 19 amino acids. The V segment lost 0 bases and the J segment 5 bases; nucleotides outside the gene matches: 15. Germline V CDR1 and CDR2: MNHEY, SVGAGI. The CDR3 DNA reads as TGTGCCAGCAGTTACTCGCTTTTTAAAAGCGGGGGGGCCGGGGAGACCCAGTACTTC. This encodes CASSYSLFKSGGAGETQYF.

This clonotype occurred a few times. The chain combines TRBV20-1 with TRBJ2-1; 11 bases map to TRBD1. The V gene end was trimmed by 2 bases and the J gene end by 6 bases; junction bases not matched to a gene: 6. The CDR3 extends over 15 amino acids. Germline CDR1 DFQATT, CDR2 SNEGSKA (reference sequence). The CDR3 loop reads CSARWGTGGSNEQFF. The CDR3 bases are TGCAGTGCTAGATGGGGGACAGGGGGTAGCAATGAGCAGTTCTTC.

This clonotype was counted a few times. The chain combines TRBV29-1 with TRBJ1-2, with D possibly TRBD1 on 5 matching bases. V dropped 6 bases and J dropped 1 base, with 9 bases sitting between them. CDR3 size: 12 residues. Germline V gives CDR1 SQVTM, CDR2 ANQGSEA. The CDR3 loop reads CSVRQHNYGYTF. DNA for the CDR3: TGCAGCGTACGACAGCATAACTATGGCTACACCTTC.

This clonotype was detected once. V usage is TRBV12-5 and J usage is TRBJ2-5; 10 nucleotides line up with TRBD2. The CDR3 extends over 17 amino acids. Germline values: CDR1 LGHNT, CDR2 FRNRAP. J was trimmed by 11 bases and V by 2 bases; bases with no gene match: 17. This CDR3 is CASGLFPTSGMAWEQYF. CDR3 nucleotide sequence: TGTGCTAGTGGTTTGTTCCCTACTAGCGGGATGGCTTGGGAGCAGTACTTC.

This chain connects TRBV7-2 to TRBJ2-5; 8 bases match TRBD1. The CDR3 has 15 residues. In germline, CDR1 is SGHTA, CDR2 FQGNSA. With 4 bases clipped from V and 5 bases from J, the junction kept 9 bases outside the gene matches. The CDR3 sequence: CASSSGQGLRETQYF. CDR3 DNA sequence: TGTGCCAGCAGCTCCGGACAGGGCCTGAGGGAGACCCAGTACTTC.

This clonotype was seen only a few times. The chain links TRBV29-1 to TRBJ2-3; unclear D gene. Germline loops: CDR1 SQVTM, CDR2 ANQGSEA. V lost 4 bases and J 8 bases, leaving 10 bases between the germline ends. The CDR3 extends over 11 amino acids. CDR3 in DNA: TGCAGCGTTGGGGGTTCAGGTACGCAGTATTTT. It specifies CSVGGSGTQYF.

This clonotype was detected a few times. The V call is TRBV20-1, the J call TRBJ1-6; no definite D call. Between the trimmed V and J ends, which lost 3 bases and 0 bases, there was a span of 9 bases. The CDR3 runs 15 residues. The V gene's germline CDR1 is DFQATT and CDR2 SNEGSKA (reference sequence). As DNA, the CDR3 is TGCAGTGCTAGTAACAGCTTCTCCTATAATTCACCCCTCCACTTT. Translation gives CSASNSFSYNSPLHF.

This sequence joins TRBV14 and TRBJ2-1; TRBD2 matches at 10 bases. With V trimmed by 3 bases and J by 3 bases, 5 bases remained unmatched. In germline, CDR1 is SGHDN, CDR2 FVKESK. The CDR3 sequence is 16 residues long. The CDR3 protein is CASSHSGGPIYNEQFF. In DNA, the CDR3 is TGTGCCAGCAGCCATAGCGGGGGGCCTATCTACAATGAGCAGTTCTTC.

This clonotype came up a few times. The chain employs TRBV24-1 and TRBJ1-2, with unresolved D. Trimming cost V 3 bases and J 8 bases, with 9 bases left between them. CDR3 length: 12 residues. Germline V gene lookup returns CDR1 KGHDR and CDR2 SFDVKD. CDR3 nucleotide sequence: TGTGCCACCAGTGATCCAGCGGGAGGCTACACCTTC. Encoded protein: CATSDPAGGYTF.

The chain couples TRBV4-1 to TRBJ2-7; 8 bases line up with TRBD1. This CDR3 is built from 20 residues. From germline, CDR1 is MGHRA and CDR2 YSYEKL. V gave up 1 base and J gave up 0 bases; unmatched junction bases: 17. CDR3 sequence reads: CASSQVLDSHRGTNSYEQYF. DNA for the CDR3: TGCGCCAGCAGCCAAGTTCTTGACTCTCACAGGGGGACCAACTCCTACGAGCAGTACTTC.

In this sample, this clonotype turned up many times. V usage is TRBV10-2 and J usage is TRBJ2-7; D is unclear. CDR3 length: 11 amino acids. V was clipped by 5 bases and J by 3 bases, with 5 bases between them. Germline lookup yields CDR1 WSHSY and CDR2 SAAADI. The CDR3 here is CASSKNYEQYF. CDR3 nucleotide sequence: TGCGCCAGCAGTAAAAACTACGAGCAGTACTTC.

The rearrangement links TRBV12-3 or TRBV12-4 to TRBJ1-2, with D perhaps matching TRBD1 (6 bases). This CDR3 comprises 13 residues. Trimming stripped 6 bases from V and 7 bases from J, with 15 bases between. The CDR3 sequence: CASRGDGGSGYTF. In nucleotides, the CDR3 is TGTGCCAGCAGGGGAGACGGGGGCTCTGGCTACACCTTC.

This clonotype was observed a handful of times. The gene calls are TRBV20-1 and TRBJ1-2, with unresolved D. Germline assignment: CDR1 DFQATT and CDR2 SNEGSKA (reference sequence). Trimming stripped 3 bases from V and 8 bases from J, with 13 bases between. There are 12 residues in the CDR3. CDR3: CSASAARAGYTF. The CDR3 region has the DNA TGCAGTGCTAGTGCGGCCCGCGCGGGCTACACCTTC.

In the case of this clonotype: This sequence may be a read error, since a much larger clone differs from it by one base. The gene calls are TRBV9 and TRBJ2-7, with a weak D call TRBD1 (7 bases). Germline V gene lookup returns CDR1 SGDLS and CDR2 YYNGEE. The CDR3 runs to 15 residues. The DNA of the CDR3 is TGTGCCGGCAGCGACGGCAGGGGGGAGACCTACGAGCAGTACTTC. Translating gives CAGSDGRGETYEQYF.

The rearrangement joins TRBV4-3 to TRBJ1-5; D might be TRBD1 (5 bases). The germline V and J ends were trimmed by 4 bases and 6 bases, with 16 bases remaining between them. Germline CDR1 and CDR2: LGHNA and YSLEER. CDR3 length equals 15 residues. The CDR3 is CASSPDIGGSQPQHF. CDR3 coding DNA: TGCGCCAGCAGCCCCGATATCGGGGGGAGTCAGCCCCAGCATTTT.

This clonotype showed up just a few times. This chain connects TRBV7-2 to TRBJ2-1; D possibly uses TRBD1 or TRBD2 (5 bases each). Germline CDR1 is SGHTA and CDR2 is FQGNSA. Trimming took off 1 base at V and 2 bases at J, with 9 bases between the two ends. CDR3 length equals 15 residues. The DNA for the CDR3 is TGTGCCAGCAGCTTAGGGGGGATCGCCTACAATGAGCAGTTCTTC. It encodes CASSLGGIAYNEQFF.

The rearrangement uses TRBV4-3 and TRBJ2-1; D may correspond to TRBD1 or TRBD2 (5 bases each). The closer fit of TRBJ2-7 to the DNA end suggests the J call may be wrong. The germline gives CDR1 LGHNA, CDR2 YSLEER. There are 16 residues in the CDR3. CDR3 coding DNA: TGCGCCAGCAGCCAAGATCAACGGGGCTCCTACAATGAGCAGTACTTC. Its protein product is CASSQDQRGSYNEQYF.

Only a few counts were recorded for this clonotype. The rearrangement uses TRBV18 and TRBJ1-4, with a possible D match to TRBD1 (5 bases). This CDR3 is built from 15 residues. Per germline, CDR1 KGHSH and CDR2 LQKENI. V dropped 1 base and J dropped 8 bases, with 14 bases sitting between them. The CDR3 region is CASSPLAGTEEKLFF. Written as DNA, the CDR3 is TGTGCCAGCTCACCACTTGCCGGGACGGAGGAAAAACTGTTTTTT.

The chain recombines TRBV28 with TRBJ1-2, with 7 bases fitting TRBD1. The CDR3 contains 13 residues. Unmatched junction bases numbered 8, after V lost 5 bases and J lost 8 bases. Germline loops: CDR1 MDHEN, CDR2 SYDVKM. CDR3 region: CASSAQGGRGYTF. The CDR3 DNA is TGTGCCAGCAGTGCCCAGGGGGGGCGGGGCTACACCTTC.

The gene calls are TRBV6-1 and TRBJ1-2, with 9 positions matching TRBD1. CDR3 size: 15 residues. The germline gives CDR1 MNHNS, CDR2 SASEGT. J lost 7 bases, V lost 0 bases, and 6 bases had no gene match. The CDR3 bases are TGTGCCAGCAGTGAAGCGGCACAGGGGGCGAGTGGCTACACCTTC. Translation: CASSEAAQGASGYTF.

This clonotype showed up many times. This chain connects TRBV13 to TRBJ2-7, with TRBD1 matching over 10 bases. Germline CDR1 is PRHDT and CDR2 is FYEKMQ (reference sequence). The CDR3 length is 15 residues. V lost 3 bases to trimming and J lost 3 bases; unmatched junction nucleotides: 5. This chain's CDR3 is CASSFRDRGGYEQYF. DNA for the CDR3: TGTGCCAGCAGCTTCCGGGACAGGGGAGGCTACGAGCAGTACTTC.

This chain connects TRBV20-1 to TRBJ2-7, with no clear D. The CDR3 is 13 residues long. The ends were cut back, 0 bases at V and 4 bases at J, with 10 bases in the middle. Germline V gives CDR1 DFQATT, CDR2 SNEGSKA (reference sequence). CDR3 nucleotides: TGCAGTGCTAGAGAGAGACACGCTTACGAGCAGTACTTC. Translation gives CSARERHAYEQYF.

This clonotype has a handful of counts. The chain couples TRBV20-1 to TRBJ2-7, with D tentatively TRBD1 (6 bases). This CDR3 has 14 residues. The germline V gene encodes CDR1 DFQATT and CDR2 SNEGSKA (reference sequence). Trimming took off 3 bases at V and 3 bases at J, with 15 bases between the two ends. The CDR3 nucleotides are TGCAGTGCTAGCAGCGACAGGCAAATCTACGAGCAGTACTTC. This gives the protein CSASSDRQIYEQYF.

The rearrangement links TRBV7-2 to TRBJ2-1, with D uncertain. CDR1 and CDR2 (germline): SGHTA, FQGNSA. The CDR3 sequence is 13 residues long. The V and J ends lost 2 bases and 5 bases respectively, with 7 bases between them. CDR3 bases: TGTGCCAGCAGCTTAAGGCAGCACAATGAGCAGTTCTTC. It is translated as CASSLRQHNEQFF.

The gene calls are TRBV5-5 and TRBJ1-5, with no clear D. V was clipped by 1 base and J by 4 bases, with 3 bases between them. The CDR3 loop spans 12 amino acids. Germline V lookup: CDR1 SGHKS, CDR2 YYEKEE (reference sequence). CDR3 in amino acids: CASSLLNQPQHF. CDR3 bases: TGTGCCAGCAGCTTGTTGAATCAGCCCCAGCATTTT.